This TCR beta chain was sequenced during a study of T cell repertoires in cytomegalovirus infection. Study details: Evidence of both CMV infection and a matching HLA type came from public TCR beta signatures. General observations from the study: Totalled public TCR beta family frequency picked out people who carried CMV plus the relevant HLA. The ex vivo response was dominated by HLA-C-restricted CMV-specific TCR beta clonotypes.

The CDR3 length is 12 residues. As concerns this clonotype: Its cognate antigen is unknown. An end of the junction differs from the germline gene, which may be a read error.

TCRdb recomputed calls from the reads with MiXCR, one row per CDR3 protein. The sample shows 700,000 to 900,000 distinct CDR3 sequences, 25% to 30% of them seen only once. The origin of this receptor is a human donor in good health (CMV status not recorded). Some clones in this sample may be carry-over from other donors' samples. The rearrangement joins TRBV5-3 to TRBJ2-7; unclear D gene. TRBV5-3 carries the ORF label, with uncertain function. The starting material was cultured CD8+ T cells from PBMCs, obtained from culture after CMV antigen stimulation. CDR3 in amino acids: CASSLAEPEQYF. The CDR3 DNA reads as TGTGCCAGCAGCTTGGCAGAGCCGGAGCAGTACTTC.